These 15 T cell receptor beta chains were all obtained from the same sample, sequenced in a study of cytomegalovirus exposure and HLA in healthy donors. Generated by immunoSEQ multiplex PCR, the TCRdb table keeps only in-frame clones and is missing some. This sample carries a few hundred thousand clones, about nine tenths of them seen once, and the ten largest clones take about 1%. Specimen: PBMCs. The receptors derive from a woman aged 18-30 years in good health and CMV-seronegative.

The chain joins TRBV5-1 to TRBJ1-1; TRBD1 agrees at 9 bases. Germline V gives CDR1 SGHRS, CDR2 YFSETQ. Trimming removed 4 bases from V and 5 bases from J; junction bases left unmatched: 6. The CDR3 loop spans 14 amino acids. The CDR3 DNA sequence: TGCGCCAGCAGCGCCGGACAGGGGTCAACTGAAGCTTTCTTT. Amino acid sequence: CASSAGQGSTEAFF.

The V and J genes are TRBV5-1 and TRBJ2-5; TRBD2 matches at 12 bases. This CDR3 has 16 residues. CDR1 is SGHRS and CDR2 is YFSETQ in the germline V gene. J gave up 5 bases and V 2 bases, and 7 bases lay outside the gene matches. CDR3 sequence: CASSFATSGRGETQYF. The CDR3 nucleotides are TGCGCCAGCAGCTTTGCGACTAGCGGGAGAGGGGAGACCCAGTACTTC.

The rearrangement links TRBV30 to TRBJ1-1; the D is unclear. Trimming pared 5 bases from V and 6 bases from J, leaving 16 bases between. Germline V CDR1 and CDR2: GTSNPN, SVGIG (reference sequence). The CDR3 loop spans 13 amino acids. The CDR3 nucleotides are TGTGCCTGGCGATATCTAGAGGGCCCTGAAGCTTTCTTT. Amino acids: CAWRYLEGPEAFF.

The rearrangement uses TRBV9 and TRBJ1-1; D may be TRBD1 (5 bases). This CDR3 has 15 amino acids. CDR1 is SGDLS and CDR2 is YYNGEE in the germline V gene. Trimming removed 4 bases at V and 0 bases at J, with 13 bases between. CDR3 amino acids: CASSPQGNMNTEAFF. CDR3 nucleotide sequence: TGTGCCAGCAGCCCGCAGGGAAACATGAACACTGAAGCTTTCTTT. The variable domain in full, completed from reference TRBV9 and TRBJ1-1, reads DSGVTQTPKHLITATGQRVTLRCSPRSGDLSVYWYQQSLDQGLQFLIQYYNGEERAKGNILERFSAQQFPDLHSELNLSSLELGDSALYFCASSPQGNMNTEAFFGQGTRLTVV.

The J gene is TRBJ2-7, the V gene TRBV6-1; TRBD2 agrees at 9 bases. Losses at the gene ends were 4 bases for V and 3 bases for J; bases not matched to a gene: 4. The CDR3 is made up of 14 amino acids. The germline V gene has CDR1 MNHNS and CDR2 SASEGT. CDR3: CASSVRLAVYEQYF. CDR3 in DNA: TGTGCCAGCAGTGTGAGACTAGCGGTCTACGAGCAGTACTTC.

The gene calls are TRBV6-5 and TRBJ1-2; 9 bases agree with TRBD1. Germline V gene lookup returns CDR1 MNHEY and CDR2 SVGAGI. J was trimmed by 4 bases and V by 6 bases; bases with no gene match: 9. The CDR3 is made up of 15 amino acids. Here the CDR3 DNA reads TGTGCCAGCAGGAAAGGGACAGGGAGGACCTATGGCTACACCTTC. It translates to CASRKGTGRTYGYTF.

The rearrangement links TRBV27 to TRBJ2-7; D is possibly TRBD1 (5 bases). The germline V gene encodes CDR1 MNHEY and CDR2 SMNVEV (reference sequence). CDR3 length equals 13 residues. The V end lost 6 bases, the J end lost 0 bases, and 9 bases lay between the germline ends. The CDR3 DNA sequence: TGTGCCAGCAGCCGACAGAGCTCCTACGAGCAGTACTTC. Protein sequence: CASSRQSSYEQYF.

This clone was observed a few times. The chain links TRBV5-5 to TRBJ1-2; no reliable D call. The V gene's germline CDR1 is SGHKS and CDR2 YYEKEE (reference sequence). The CDR3 totals 15 residues. Deletions cut 0 bases from V and 0 bases from J, with 9 bases between. The CDR3 DNA reads TGTGCCAGCAGCTTGGGGGCCAGCCCTAACTATGGCTACACCTTC. Its protein is CASSLGASPNYGYTF.

The chain carries TRBV30 and TRBJ2-5; the D gene is possibly TRBD2 (6 bases). Germline CDR1 and CDR2: GTSNPN and SVGIG (reference sequence). V was clipped by 0 bases and J by 2 bases, with 13 bases between them. The CDR3 is made up of 15 amino acids. The CDR3 DNA reads TGTGCCTGGAGTGTAGGAGGGTTGTTACAAGAGACCCAGTACTTC. Protein: CAWSVGGLLQETQYF.

The V call is TRBV19, the J call TRBJ1-1; D unclear. Germline V gene sequence: CDR1 LNHDA, CDR2 SQIVND (reference sequence). Trimming shortened V by 3 bases and J by 1 base, and 6 bases separated the two germline ends. CDR3 length equals 13 residues. The CDR3 DNA sequence: TGTGCCAGTAGTATCAGTCCGAACACTGAAGCTTTCTTT. It is translated as CASSISPNTEAFF.

The rearrangement links TRBV11-2 to TRBJ2-7, with 8 bases identical to TRBD1. CDR3 size: 17 residues. The germline CDR1 and CDR2 sequences are SGHAT and FQNNGV. V gave up 5 bases and J gave up 5 bases; unmatched junction bases: 17. The CDR3 DNA reads TGTGCCAGCAGCCCAGGCATCGGACAGGGTCTGTACAACGAGCAGTACTTC. It specifies CASSPGIGQGLYNEQYF.

The V and J genes are TRBV5-1 and TRBJ2-3; 13 positions agree with TRBD2. Germline-derived CDR1 and CDR2 are SGHRS and YFSETQ. CDR3 length: 16 residues. The J segment lost 3 bases and the V segment lost 5 bases, leaving 6 bases of the junction unmatched. The CDR3 sequence: CASRGTSGTGTDTQYF. CDR3 nucleotides: TGCGCCAGCAGGGGGACTAGCGGGACCGGAACAGATACGCAGTATTTT. The full variable domain, with the rest looked up from reference TRBV5-1 and TRBJ2-3, is KAGVTQTPRYLIKTRGQQVTLSCSPISGHRSVSWYQQTPGQGLQFLFEYFSETQRNKGNFPGRFSGRQFSNSRSEMNVSTLELGDSALYLCASRGTSGTGTDTQYFGPGTRLTVL.

The V call is TRBV5-4, the J call TRBJ2-6; 10 bases map to TRBD1. The CDR3 is 16 residues long. The germline V gene encodes CDR1 SGHNT and CDR2 YYREEE (reference sequence). J gave up 0 bases and V 6 bases, and 3 bases lay outside the gene matches. CDR3 amino acids: CASNDRGPSGANVLTF. The CDR3 DNA follows: TGTGCCAGCAACGACAGGGGGCCCTCTGGGGCCAACGTCCTGACTTTC.

This chain joins TRBV5-1 and TRBJ2-1; 7 nucleotides align to TRBD2. The length of the CDR3 is 17 residues. Germline V gene data show CDR1 as SGHRS and CDR2 as YFSETQ. The J segment lost 2 bases and the V segment lost 0 bases, leaving 8 bases of the junction unmatched. CDR3 DNA: TGCGCCAGCAGCTTGGGCGGCGGGAGCCTCACCTACAATGAGCAGTTCTTC. Its translation is CASSLGGGSLTYNEQFF.

V gene TRBV5-1 combines with J gene TRBJ1-2, with 8 bases that match TRBD1. CDR1 SGHRS and CDR2 YFSETQ come from the germline V gene. J gave up 5 bases and V 1 base, and 19 bases lay outside the gene matches. This CDR3 contains 19 residues. The CDR3 coding sequence is TGCGCCAGCAGCTTGTTTAGGGGCCAGGGGGCTTTGAGGGGTTATGGCTACACCTTC. This gives the protein CASSLFRGQGALRGYGYTF.